The present entry profiles one TCR beta chain with its context. This receptor's antigen is unknown. Base-call qualities are not available, and no considerably larger clone is one nucleotide away. The immunoSEQ Assay, a bias-controlled multiplex PCR, was used to amplify TCRbeta CDR3 regions from genomic DNA. Per the original workflow: Within the assay, amplification of reference gene primers was used to estimate how many nucleated cells each sample contained. Sequence reads were collapsed and filtered to measure the absolute abundance of every unique TCRbeta CDR3 rearrangement. For each sample, productive Simpson clonality was calculated by taking the square root of Simpson's diversity index across productive rearrangements. TCRdb's version of the immuneACCESS table is confined to in-frame rearrangements and falls short of the full clone set. An unresolved V gene accounts for under half of the shortfall where checked; the remainder is of unknown origin. V and J calls and clone size come straight from that table; D and trimming were deduced from the DNA. The sample data list approximately 190,000 clones, and nearly 85% of these were observed just once. Together, the top ten hold under 5.5% of the sample.

The CDR3 runs 13 amino acids, cysteine and phenylalanine included. CDR3 DNA is the only sequence kept; it has 39 bases, read in frame from the first base. From V the trimming removes 7 bases and from J it removes 1 base, while the gene matches leave 3 bases of the junction unaccounted for. This entry belongs to a study of blood T cell repertoires in COVID-19 (dated by TCRdb to 2020 to 2022). Background for the entire study: Samples covering the acute and convalescent phases of COVID-19 were provided by collaborators in the United States, Italy and Spain. The prospective study material was composed of cDNA or gDNA derived from T cells, B-cell-depleted T cells, or PBMCs. Subjects who had been exposed to COVID-19, were actively infected with it, or had recovered from it provided the deeply sampled blood TCRbeta repertoires that made up the dataset. A freely available public database, intended as a resource for researchers studying the immune response to SARS-CoV-2, is where the repertoires were released. The samples were drawn from two sources: the first 160 participants of the ongoing ImmuneRACE study, and over 1,000 subjects contributed by 6 global collaborators. The sample metadata nearly always contained a de-identified subject ID, COVID-19 status, age in years and sex. Where HLA class I and class II types were available, the types were taken from metadata supplied by the sample provider, not from assay-based typing.

Collaborating institutions collected whole blood in K2EDTA tubes following their own protocols. Collaborator samples were shipped for TCRbeta analysis as frozen whole blood, isolated PBMCs, or DNA extracted from either sample type. Study-wide conclusions, independent of this receptor: The amount of clinical and demographic metadata varied by source and participant and was provided uncurated.

Sequenced: peripheral blood. This sequence originates from a woman aged 30 to 39 with acute or convalescent COVID-19. The chain links TRBV12-3 or TRBV12-4 with TRBJ1-1, and TRBD1 matches 7 of the central bases. The DNA sequence reads TGTGCCAGCAATAACAGGGGGAACACTGAAGCTTTCTTT. Translated, it reads CASNNRGNTEAFF.